Presented here are 6 T cell receptor beta chains from one specimen sequenced in a study of blood T cell repertoires in COVID-19. The method was immunoSEQ multiplex PCR; TCRdb's version includes in-frame clones alone and lacks a portion of them. The top ten hold 3% of the sample, which has some 350,000 clones, 80% to 90% seen once. Input material: peripheral blood. These receptors originate from a young woman with COVID-19, enrolled during active disease.

With regard to this clone: Other DNA sequences in this specimen translate into the identical CDR3. The chain combines TRBV6-5 with TRBJ1-2, with 7 nucleotides matching TRBD1. Per the germline V gene, CDR1 is MNHEY and CDR2 is SVGAGI. The CDR3 length is 14 residues. The junction had 4 bases not matched to a gene; V was cut back by 4 bases and J by 2 bases. Here the CDR3 DNA reads TGTGCCAGCAGTTCCAGGGGGGCGAACTATGGCTACACCTTC. Its translation is CASSSRGANYGYTF.

The chain is built from TRBV7-2 and TRBJ2-1; TRBD1 aligns across 7 bases. Looked up from germline, CDR1 is SGHTA and CDR2 is FQGNSA. After removal of 5 bases from V and 0 bases from J, the junction contained 13 bases not matched to a gene. The CDR3 contains 18 residues. The CDR3 sequence is CASSPRRHRGSSYNEQFF. The CDR3 nucleotides are TGTGCCAGCAGCCCCCGACGGCACAGGGGAAGCTCCTACAATGAGCAGTTCTTC.

This clone was observed a single time. The CDR3 nucleotides read TGTGCCAGTAGTATGGGGCCGGGACAGGGGCAAGAGACCCAGTACTTC. This codes for CASSMGPGQGQETQYF. The J gene is TRBJ2-5, the V gene TRBV19, with 10 bases aligning to TRBD1. V was clipped by 3 bases and J by 2 bases; unmatched bases: 6. The germline V gene has CDR1 LNHDA and CDR2 SQIVND (reference sequence). The CDR3 has 16 amino acids.

This chain joins TRBV7-9 and TRBJ1-3, with TRBD1 matching 8 bases. Germline loops: CDR1 SEHNR, CDR2 FQNEAQ (reference sequence). V lost 5 bases to trimming and J lost 0 bases; unmatched junction nucleotides: 9. This CDR3 contains 17 residues. CDR3: CASSHRQGPHSGNTIYF. The CDR3 nucleotides are TGTGCCAGCAGCCATAGACAGGGGCCCCACTCTGGAAACACCATATATTTT.

CDR3 nucleotide sequence: TGTGCCAGCACAAGCCGGGACAGGGTTCTTCGCTACACCTTC. Translated, it gives CASTSRDRVLRYTF. The chain joins TRBV6-5 to TRBJ1-2; TRBD1 matches 9 bases. Germline trimming cut 7 bases from V and 9 bases from J; bases unmatched to any gene: 12. Germline CDR1 is MNHEY and CDR2 is SVGAGI. The length of the CDR3 is 14 residues.

The rearrangement uses TRBV21-1 and TRBJ2-2; the table calls TRBD1, which could not be checked here. TRBV21-1 is an annotated pseudogene. The CDR3 covers 16 residues. The DNA for the CDR3 is TGTGCCAGCAGCAAAGGGAAAGACACCAACACCGGGGAGCTGTTTTTT. As protein: CASSKGKDTNTGELFF.